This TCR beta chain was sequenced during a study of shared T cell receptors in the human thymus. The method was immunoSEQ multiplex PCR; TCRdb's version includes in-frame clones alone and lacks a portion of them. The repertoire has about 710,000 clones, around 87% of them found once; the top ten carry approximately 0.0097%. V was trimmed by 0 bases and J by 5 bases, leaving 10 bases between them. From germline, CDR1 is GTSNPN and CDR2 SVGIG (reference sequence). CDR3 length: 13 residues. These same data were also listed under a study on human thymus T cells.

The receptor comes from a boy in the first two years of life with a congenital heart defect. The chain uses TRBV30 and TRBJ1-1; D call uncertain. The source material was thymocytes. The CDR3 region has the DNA TGTGCCTGGAGTGTCCCGGGAGTTACTGAAGCTTTCTTT. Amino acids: CAWSVPGVTEAFF.